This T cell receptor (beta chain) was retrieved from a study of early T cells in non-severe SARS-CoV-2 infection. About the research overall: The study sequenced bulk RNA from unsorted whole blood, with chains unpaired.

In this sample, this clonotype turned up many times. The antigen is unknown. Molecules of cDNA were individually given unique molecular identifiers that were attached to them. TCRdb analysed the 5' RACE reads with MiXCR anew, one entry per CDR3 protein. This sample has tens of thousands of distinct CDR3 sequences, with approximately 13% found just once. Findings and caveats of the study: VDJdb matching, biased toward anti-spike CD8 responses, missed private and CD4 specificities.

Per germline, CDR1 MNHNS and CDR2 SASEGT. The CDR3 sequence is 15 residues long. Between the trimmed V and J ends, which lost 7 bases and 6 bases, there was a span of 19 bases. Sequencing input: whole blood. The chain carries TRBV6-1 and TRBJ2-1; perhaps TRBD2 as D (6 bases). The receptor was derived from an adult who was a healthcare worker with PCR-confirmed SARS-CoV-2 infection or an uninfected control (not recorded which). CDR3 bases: TGTGCCAGCAAGCGGGCCCCGGGGACCTTCAATGAGCAGTTCTTC. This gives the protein CASKRAPGTFNEQFF.